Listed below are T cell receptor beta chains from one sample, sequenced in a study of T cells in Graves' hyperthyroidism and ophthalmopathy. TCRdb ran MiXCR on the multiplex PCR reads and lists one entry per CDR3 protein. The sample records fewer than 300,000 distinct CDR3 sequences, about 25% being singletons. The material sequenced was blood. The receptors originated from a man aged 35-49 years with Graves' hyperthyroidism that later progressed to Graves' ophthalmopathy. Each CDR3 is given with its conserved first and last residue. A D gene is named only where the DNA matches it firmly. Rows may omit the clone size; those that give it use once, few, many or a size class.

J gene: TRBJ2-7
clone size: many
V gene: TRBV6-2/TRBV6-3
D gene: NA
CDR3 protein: CASSHYGTTYEQYF
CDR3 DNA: TGTGCCAGCAGTCACTACGGGACAACCTACGAGCAGTACTTC

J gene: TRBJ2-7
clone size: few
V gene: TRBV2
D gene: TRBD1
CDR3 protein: CASSPGQGGRGYEQYF
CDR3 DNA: TGTGCCAGCAGTCCCGGACAGGGAGGAAGGGGCTACGAGCAGTACTTC

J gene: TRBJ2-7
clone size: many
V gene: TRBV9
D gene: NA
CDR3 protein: CASSVVPETYEQYF
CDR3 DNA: TGTGCCAGCAGCGTCGTCCCGGAAACCTACGAGCAGTACTTC

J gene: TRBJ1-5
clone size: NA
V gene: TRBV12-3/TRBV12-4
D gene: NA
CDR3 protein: CASRIGVSNQPQHF
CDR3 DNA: TGTGCCAGCAGAATAGGGGTGAGCAATCAGCCCCAGCATTTT

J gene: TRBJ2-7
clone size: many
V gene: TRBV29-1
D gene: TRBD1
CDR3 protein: CSVEGDSRYEQYF
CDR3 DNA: TGCAGCGTTGAAGGGGACAGTCGCTACGAGCAGTACTTC

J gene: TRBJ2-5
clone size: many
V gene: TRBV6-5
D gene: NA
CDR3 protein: CASSYSGLGGETQYF
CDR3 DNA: TGTGCCAGCAGTTACTCTGGTTTAGGGGGTGAGACCCAGTACTTC

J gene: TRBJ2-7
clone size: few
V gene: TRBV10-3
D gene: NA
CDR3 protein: CAISGGGPYEQYF
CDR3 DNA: TGTGCCATCAGTGGAGGCGGACCCTACGAGCAGTACTTC

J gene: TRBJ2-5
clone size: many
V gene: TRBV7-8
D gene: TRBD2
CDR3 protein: CASSLAGLAGLETQYF
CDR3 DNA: TGTGCCAGCAGCTTGGCGGGACTAGCGGGATTAGAGACCCAGTACTTC

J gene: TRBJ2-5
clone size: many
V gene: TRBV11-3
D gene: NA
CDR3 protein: CASSLEPASTQYF
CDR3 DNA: TGTGCCAGCAGCTTAGAGCCTGCGTCGACCCAGTACTTC

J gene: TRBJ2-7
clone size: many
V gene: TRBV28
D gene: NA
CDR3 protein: CASSTGRTSYEQYF
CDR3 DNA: TGTGCCAGCAGTACGGGACGGACCTCCTACGAGCAGTACTTC

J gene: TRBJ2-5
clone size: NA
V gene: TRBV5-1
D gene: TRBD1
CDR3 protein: CASSLGQGEETQYF
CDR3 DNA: TGCGCCAGCAGCTTGGGACAGGGGGAAGAGACCCAGTACTTC

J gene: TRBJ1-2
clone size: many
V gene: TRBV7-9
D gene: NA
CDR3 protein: CASSETLAGYTF
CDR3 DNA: TGTGCCAGCAGCGAGACTCTTGCGGGCTACACCTTC

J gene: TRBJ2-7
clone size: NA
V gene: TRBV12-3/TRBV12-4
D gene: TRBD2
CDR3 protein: CASTLAGAADEQYF
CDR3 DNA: TGTGCCAGCACCCTAGCGGGAGCAGCGGACGAGCAGTACTTC

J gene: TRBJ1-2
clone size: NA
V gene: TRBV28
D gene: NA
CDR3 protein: CASSLSQTYGYTF
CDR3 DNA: TGTGCCAGCAGTTTGAGTCAGACCTATGGCTACACCTTC

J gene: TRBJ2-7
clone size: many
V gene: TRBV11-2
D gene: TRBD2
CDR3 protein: CASRELAGGPREQYF
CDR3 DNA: TGTGCCAGCAGAGAACTAGCGGGAGGCCCAAGGGAGCAGTACTTC

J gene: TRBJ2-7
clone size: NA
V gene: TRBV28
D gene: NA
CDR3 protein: CASSLHEQYF
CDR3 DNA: TGTGCCAGCAGTTTACACGAGCAGTACTTC

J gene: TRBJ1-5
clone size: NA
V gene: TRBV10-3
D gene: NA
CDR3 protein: CAISERGAGGINQPQHF
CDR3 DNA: TGTGCCATCAGTGAGAGAGGGGCTGGGGGGATCAATCAGCCCCAGCATTTT

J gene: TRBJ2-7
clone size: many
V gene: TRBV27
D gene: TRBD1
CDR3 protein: CASSRTGLAYEQYF
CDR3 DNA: TGTGCCAGCAGTCGGACAGGACTTGCCTACGAGCAGTACTTC

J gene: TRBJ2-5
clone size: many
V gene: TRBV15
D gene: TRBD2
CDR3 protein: CATRVGGYQETQYF
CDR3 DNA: TGTGCCACAAGAGTGGGGGGGTACCAAGAGACCCAGTACTTC

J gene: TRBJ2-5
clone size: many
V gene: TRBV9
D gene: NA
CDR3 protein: CASSVVFGGVETQYF
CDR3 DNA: TGTGCCAGCAGCGTAGTGTTTGGGGGCGTCGAGACCCAGTACTTC